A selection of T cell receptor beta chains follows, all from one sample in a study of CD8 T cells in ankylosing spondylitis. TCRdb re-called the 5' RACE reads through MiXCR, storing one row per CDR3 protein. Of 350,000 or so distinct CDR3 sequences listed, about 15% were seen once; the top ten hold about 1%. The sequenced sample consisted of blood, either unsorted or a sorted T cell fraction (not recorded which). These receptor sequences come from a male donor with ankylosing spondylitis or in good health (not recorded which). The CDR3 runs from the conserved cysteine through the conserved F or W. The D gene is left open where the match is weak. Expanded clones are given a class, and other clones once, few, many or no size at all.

CASSQIGGQGSEQYF	TGTGCCAGCAGCCAGATCGGGGGACAGGGAAGCGAGCAGTACTTC	few	TRBV7-9	TRBJ2-7	TRBD1
CASSSDRPGGYTF	TGTGCCAGCAGTTCAGACCGGCCGGGGGGCTACACCTTC	few	TRBV12-3/TRBV12-4	TRBJ1-2	.
CASRPPGVRVDTQYF	TGTGCCAGCAGACCCCCGGGGGTTCGTGTTGATACGCAGTATTTT	few	TRBV28	TRBJ2-3	.
CASSPEGFEKLFF	TGTGCCAGCTCACCGGAGGGGTTTGAAAAACTGTTTTTT	few	TRBV18	TRBJ1-4	.
CASSNQGPGNTIYF	TGCGCCAGCAGCAACCAGGGACCAGGAAACACCATATATTTT	.	TRBV5-1	TRBJ1-3	.
CASSYTAGVIGYTF	TGTGCCAGCAGTTACACGGCAGGGGTGATTGGCTACACCTTC	.	TRBV12-3/TRBV12-4	TRBJ1-2	.
CAWSVSSLQETQYF	TGTGCCTGGAGTGTATCCAGTCTCCAAGAGACCCAGTACTTC	.	TRBV30	TRBJ2-5	.
CSVGPFQETQYF	TGCAGTGTAGGACCCTTCCAAGAGACCCAGTACTTC	.	TRBV20-1	TRBJ2-5	.
CAITSGVDTQYF	TGTGCCATCACTTCGGGGGTGGATACGCAGTATTTT	.	TRBV10-3	TRBJ2-3	.
CASSLEPDSGNTIYF	TGCGCCAGCAGCTTGGAGCCAGACTCTGGAAACACCATATATTTT	.	TRBV5-1	TRBJ1-3	.
CASSHAIGTDTQYF	TGTGCCAGCAGCCACGCCATCGGCACAGATACGCAGTATTTT	.	TRBV7-7	TRBJ2-3	.
CAWSVPDQISYEQYF	TGTGCCTGGAGTGTACCCGACCAGATTTCCTACGAGCAGTACTTC	.	TRBV30	TRBJ2-7	.
CAISEAGQGTSYEQYF	TGTGCCATCAGTGAGGCTGGACAGGGTACCTCCTACGAGCAGTACTTC	.	TRBV10-3	TRBJ2-7	TRBD1
CSARGPPPGFTQYF	TGCAGTGCTAGAGGACCCCCCCCAGGGTTTACGCAGTATTTT	few	TRBV20-1	TRBJ2-3	.
CASTKDRIGTNEKLFF	TGTGCCAGCACCAAAGACCGGATAGGCACTAATGAAAAACTGTTTTTT	many	TRBV18	TRBJ1-4	.
CASSSGGAPNTGELFF	TGTGCCAGCAGCTCAGGGGGTGCCCCGAACACCGGGGAGCTGTTTTTT	few	TRBV6-1	TRBJ2-2	TRBD1
CASSLDASASGGETQYF	TGTGCCAGCAGCTTGGACGCTTCGGCTAGCGGGGGAGAGACCCAGTACTTC	few	TRBV5-6	TRBJ2-5	TRBD2
CASSISGRAGEQFF	TGTGCCAGCAGTATCAGCGGGAGGGCAGGTGAGCAGTTCTTC	many	TRBV12-3/TRBV12-4	TRBJ2-1	TRBD2
CASSLSLAGGENEQFF	TGTGCCAGCAGCTTATCCCTGGCGGGGGGAGAAAATGAGCAGTTCTTC	many	TRBV7-8	TRBJ2-1	TRBD2
CASSHPDRAHEQYF	TGTGCCAGCAGCCATCCCGACAGGGCCCACGAGCAGTACTTC	few	TRBV3-1	TRBJ2-7	TRBD1
CASSRDRAQETQYF	TGTGCCAGCAGCCGCGACAGGGCCCAAGAGACCCAGTACTTC	few	TRBV6-1	TRBJ2-5	TRBD1
CATSHRDRDTDTQYF	TGTGCCACCAGCCACCGGGACAGGGACACAGATACGCAGTATTTT	few	TRBV15	TRBJ2-3	TRBD1
CASSLLGGETDTQYF	TGCGCCAGCAGCCTCCTCGGGGGGGAGACAGATACGCAGTATTTT	few	TRBV4-1	TRBJ2-3	TRBD2
CASRSGENEQYF	TGTGCCAGCAGGAGCGGGGAAAACGAGCAGTACTTC	few	TRBV12-3/TRBV12-4	TRBJ2-7	TRBD2
CASSKAWAYSNQPQHF	TGTGCCAGCAGCAAAGCCTGGGCGTATAGCAATCAGCCCCAGCATTTT	few	TRBV21-1	TRBJ1-5	.
CASSVNSPTPGLPRTDTQYF	TGTGCCAGCAGCGTCAACTCCCCCACCCCGGGACTACCGCGCACAGATACGCAGTATTTT	.	TRBV11-2	TRBJ2-3	TRBD2
CASSLRVVGANEQFF	TGTGCCAGCAGTTTAAGGGTGGTAGGGGCCAATGAGCAGTTCTTC	few	TRBV12-3/TRBV12-4	TRBJ2-1	.
CASSEGNEKLFF	TGTGCCAGCAGTGAGGGGAATGAAAAACTGTTTTTT	few	TRBV11-1	TRBJ1-4	.
CASIRGPYETFASGNTIYF	TGTGCCAGCATAAGGGGGCCCTATGAGACTTTTGCTTCTGGAAACACCATATATTTT	.	TRBV7-8	TRBJ1-3	TRBD1
CAISERQASSYEQYF	TGTGCCATCAGTGAAAGGCAGGCATCCTCCTACGAGCAGTACTTC	few	TRBV10-3	TRBJ2-7	.
CAISETAGGLETQYF	TGTGCCATCAGTGAGACAGCGGGAGGGCTAGAGACCCAGTACTTC	.	TRBV10-3	TRBJ2-5	TRBD2
CASSLAWTPSNEQFF	TGTGCCAGCAGCTTGGCTTGGACCCCGAGCAATGAGCAGTTCTTC	few	TRBV5-5	TRBJ2-1	.
CASGTPGTGNTGELFF	TGTGCCAGCGGCACCCCCGGGACAGGGAACACCGGGGAGCTGTTTTTT	.	TRBV25-1	TRBJ2-2	TRBD1
CASSVAGGSQTQYF	TGTGCCAGCAGCGTTGCCGGAGGGTCCCAGACCCAGTACTTC	few	TRBV3-1	TRBJ2-5	.
CASRRGLTDTQYF	TGTGCCAGCAGACGGGGACTCACAGATACGCAGTATTTT	few	TRBV6-2/TRBV6-3	TRBJ2-3	.
CSATDRWSTGELFF	TGCAGTGCTACAGACAGGTGGAGCACCGGGGAGCTGTTTTTT	few	TRBV20-1	TRBJ2-2	.
CASSFRPGVATNEKLFF	TGTGCCAGCAGCTTTAGGCCAGGAGTCGCAACTAATGAAAAACTGTTTTTT	.	TRBV7-2	TRBJ1-4	.
CSGQSRVFETQYF	TGCAGCGGCCAATCGCGGGTATTTGAGACCCAGTACTTC	.	TRBV29-1	TRBJ2-5	.
CASRVEIGNEQFF	TGTGCCAGCAGGGTCGAGATAGGGAATGAGCAGTTCTTC	many	TRBV12-3/TRBV12-4	TRBJ2-1	.
CAISLDSQNTEAFF	TGTGCCATCAGCCTAGACAGCCAGAACACTGAAGCTTTCTTT	few	TRBV10-3	TRBJ1-1	.
CAISGASGGQETQYF	TGTGCCATCAGTGGGGCCAGCGGGGGCCAAGAGACCCAGTACTTC	.	TRBV10-3	TRBJ2-5	TRBD2
CASSPGLRQETQYF	TGCGCCAGCAGCCCGGGACTCCGCCAGGAGACCCAGTACTTC	.	TRBV5-1	TRBJ2-5	.
CASSGRERTGSHYEQYF	TGTGCCAGCAGCGGGCGGGAGAGGACAGGTAGCCACTACGAGCAGTACTTC	few	TRBV9	TRBJ2-7	.
CSVVGLAGGSSYNEQFF	TGCAGCGTTGTGGGTCTAGCGGGAGGGAGCTCCTACAATGAGCAGTTCTTC	few	TRBV29-1	TRBJ2-1	TRBD2
CASSVSYRGEKLFF	TGTGCCAGCAGTGTTAGCTACAGGGGTGAAAAACTGTTTTTT	few	TRBV6-1	TRBJ1-4	TRBD1
CSASPPGLEAFF	TGCAGTGCTAGCCCTCCGGGTTTGGAAGCTTTCTTT	.	TRBV20-1	TRBJ1-1	.
CASSPGLAGASYYEQYF	TGTGCCAGCAGTCCGGGACTAGCGGGAGCGAGCTACTACGAGCAGTACTTC	few	TRBV3-1	TRBJ2-7	TRBD2
CASGNPGETQYF	TGTGCCAGCGGTAACCCCGGAGAGACCCAGTACTTC	.	TRBV2	TRBJ2-5	.
CASSLEPSTLRKDTQYF	TGTGCCAGCAGCTTAGAGCCGAGTACCCTTAGAAAAGATACGCAGTATTTT	.	TRBV11-2	TRBJ2-3	.
CASSEDREQFF	TGTGCCAGCAGTGAAGACCGGGAGCAGTTCTTC	.	TRBV2	TRBJ2-1	.